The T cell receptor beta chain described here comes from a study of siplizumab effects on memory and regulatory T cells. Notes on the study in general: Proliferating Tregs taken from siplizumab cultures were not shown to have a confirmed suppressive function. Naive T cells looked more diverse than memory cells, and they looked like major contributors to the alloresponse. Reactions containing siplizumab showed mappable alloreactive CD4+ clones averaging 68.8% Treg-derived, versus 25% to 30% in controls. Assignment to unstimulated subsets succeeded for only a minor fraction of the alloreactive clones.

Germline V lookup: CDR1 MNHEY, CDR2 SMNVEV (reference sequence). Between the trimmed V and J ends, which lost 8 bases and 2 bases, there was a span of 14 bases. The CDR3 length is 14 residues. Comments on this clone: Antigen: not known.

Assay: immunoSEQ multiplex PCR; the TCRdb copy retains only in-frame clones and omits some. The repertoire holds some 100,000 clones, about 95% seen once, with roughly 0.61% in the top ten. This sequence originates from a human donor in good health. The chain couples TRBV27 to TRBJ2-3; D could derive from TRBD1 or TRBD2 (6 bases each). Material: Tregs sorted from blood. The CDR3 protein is CASPRGRATDTQYF. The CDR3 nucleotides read TGTGCCAGCCCCCGGGGGCGAGCCACAGATACGCAGTATTTT.